Listed below are T cell receptor beta chains from one sample, sequenced in a study of shared clonotypes between healthy human individuals. The repertoire was sequenced with immunoSEQ multiplex PCR; TCRdb's copy has only in-frame clones and lacks some. The sample holds 2 million to 3 million clones, 93% seen once. Sequenced sample: naive CD4+ T cells from PBMCs. The source is a man younger than 35 in good health. Some clones in this sample may be carry-over from other donors' samples. CDR3s include the opening cysteine and the closing phenylalanine or tryptophan. A D gene is named only where the DNA matches it firmly. Some rows mark clone size as missing; the rest say once, few, many or name a class of expanded clone.

CDR3 length	D gene	V gene	clone size	J gene	CDR3 protein	CDR3 DNA
15	.	TRBV4-2	once	TRBJ2-7	CASSQADGSSYEQYF	TGTGCCAGCAGCCAGGCTGACGGGAGCTCCTACGAGCAGTACTTC
14	.	TRBV29-1	.	TRBJ2-3	CSANQGMAADTQYF	TGCAGCGCAAATCAGGGGATGGCCGCAGATACGCAGTATTTT
15	TRBD2	TRBV6-1	.	TRBJ2-3	CASRAGTSGSDTQYF	TGTGCCAGCAGGGCCGGGACTAGCGGGAGTGATACGCAGTATTTT
17	.	TRBV7-8	.	TRBJ2-2	CASSLLSTGPDTGELFF	TGTGCCAGCAGCTTACTTTCGACAGGTCCCGACACCGGGGAGCTGTTTTTT
15	.	TRBV18	.	TRBJ1-1	CASSSINQGATEAFF	TGTGCCAGCTCATCCATTAACCAGGGAGCCACTGAAGCTTTCTTT
14	.	TRBV5-5	once	TRBJ2-1	CASSLGPTYNEQFF	TGTGCCAGCAGCTTGGGCCCAACCTACAATGAGCAGTTCTTC
15	TRBD1	TRBV6-1	.	TRBJ2-2	CASFPTGANTGELFF	TGTGCCAGCTTTCCGACAGGGGCAAACACCGGGGAGCTGTTTTTT
18	TRBD1	TRBV4-1	.	TRBJ2-6	CASSQEGTGGSGANVLTF	TGCGCCAGCAGCCAAGAGGGAACAGGGGGCTCTGGGGCCAACGTCCTGACTTTC
15	TRBD1	TRBV5-1	.	TRBJ2-1	CASSLLPGQGNEQFF	TGCGCCAGCAGCTTGCTACCGGGACAGGGTAATGAGCAGTTCTTC
13	.	TRBV28	.	TRBJ1-2	CASSSQVTAGYTF	TGTGCCAGCAGTTCCCAAGTGACGGCTGGCTACACCTTC
16	.	TRBV21-1	.	TRBJ1-1	CASSKAGGPLNTEAFF	TGTGCCAGCAGCAAAGCCGGGGGTCCACTGAACACTGAAGCTTTCTTT
16	.	TRBV9	.	TRBJ2-3	CASSVGPGIGTDTQYF	TGTGCCAGCAGCGTAGGTCCGGGTATAGGGACAGATACGCAGTATTTT
15	TRBD1	TRBV2	.	TRBJ2-1	CASTYTPTGIHEQFF	TGTGCCAGCACCTACACCCCGACAGGGATCCATGAGCAGTTCTTC
14	TRBD1	TRBV6-1	.	TRBJ1-4	CASSDGTGKEKLFF	TGTGCCAGCAGTGACGGGACAGGGAAGGAAAAACTGTTTTTT
15	TRBD1	TRBV28	.	TRBJ2-3	CASSSPGQGEFRQYF	TGTGCCAGCAGCTCCCCGGGACAGGGTGAATTCCGGCAGTATTTT
14	.	TRBV6-1	.	TRBJ1-1	CASSDRQGRTEAFF	TGTGCCAGCAGTGACCGGCAGGGAAGGACTGAAGCTTTCTTT
12	.	TRBV18	.	TRBJ2-1	CASSPTRNEQFF	TGTGCCAGCTCCCCAACTAGAAATGAGCAGTTCTTC
14	TRBD1	TRBV7-2	.	TRBJ2-7	CASSRDRGPYEQYF	TGTGCCAGCAGCCGTGACAGGGGTCCCTACGAGCAGTACTTC
16	TRBD2	TRBV7-3	.	TRBJ2-1	CASSSSSGPGGNEQFF	TGTGCCAGCAGCTCTTCTAGCGGCCCGGGGGGCAATGAGCAGTTCTTC
16	.	TRBV6-5	.	TRBJ2-7	CASSYLHSGSPGEQYF	TGTGCCAGCAGTTACTTGCATTCGGGTTCCCCGGGCGAGCAGTACTTC
15	.	TRBV2	.	TRBJ1-2	CASSVGPGQSYGYTF	TGTGCCAGCAGTGTGGGGCCTGGTCAGAGCTATGGCTACACCTTC
14	.	TRBV5-1	.	TRBJ1-5	CASSLEGGNQPQHF	TGCGCCAGCAGCTTGGAGGGTGGCAATCAGCCCCAGCATTTT
14	.	TRBV19	.	TRBJ1-5	CASSIANSNQPQHF	TGTGCCAGTAGTATAGCGAATAGCAATCAGCCCCAGCATTTT